Listed below are T cell receptor beta chains from one sample, sequenced in a study of CD8 T cells in Susac syndrome. TCRdb fed the immunoSEQ multiplex PCR reads into MiXCR, producing one record per CDR3 protein. The sample records 170,000 or so distinct CDR3 sequences, approximately 93% being singletons. Sequencing was done on a sample of CD4+ T cells from PBMCs. All receptors derive from a human donor with multiple sclerosis. CDR3s include the opening cysteine and the closing phenylalanine or tryptophan.

j_call,v_call,cdr3_aa
TRBJ2-3,TRBV3-1,CASSQAEYTDTQYF
TRBJ2-3,TRBV3-1,CASSQLTGSDTQYF
TRBJ2-7,TRBV5-4,CASSLVGRDSYEQYF
TRBJ2-3,TRBV6-1,CASSQGGVHTDTQYF
TRBJ2-1,TRBV5-1,CASSLFAASGVNEQFF
TRBJ2-5,TRBV10-3,CAISESTVTQETQYF
TRBJ2-7,TRBV14,CASSPQVIPYEQYF
TRBJ2-1,TRBV4-3,CASSQAPGLALEQFF
TRBJ2-1,TRBV9,CASSVAGGRNEQFF
TRBJ2-2,TRBV24-1,CATSDGSSGSTDGELFF
TRBJ2-1,TRBV19,CASSPRAHSYNEQFF
TRBJ2-1,TRBV20-1,CSARDSPTRANEQFF
TRBJ2-6,TRBV29-1,CSVEGLGAGANVLTF
TRBJ1-1,TRBV27,CASSRRQMNTEAFF
TRBJ1-5,TRBV20-1,CSAPRGRGRQPQHF
TRBJ2-6,TRBV20-1,CSANQGGQLGANVLTF
TRBJ2-2,TRBV2,CASSLQGFRSTGELFF
TRBJ2-5,TRBV3-1,CASSQVGLAPETQYF
TRBJ1-2,TRBV9,CASSVGPRDRGGYTF
TRBJ1-2,TRBV7-2,CASNRISENYGYTF
TRBJ2-5,TRBV3-1,CASSQEGGAGGETQYF
TRBJ1-3,TRBV30,CAWTRTDGNTIYF
TRBJ2-1,TRBV3-1,CASSLGREGNEQFF
TRBJ1-2,TRBV7-9,CASSGDRAVYGYTF
TRBJ2-7,TRBV18,CASSDQYEQYF
TRBJ1-5,TRBV12-3/TRBV12-4,CASSYLRTDSNQPQHF
TRBJ1-2,TRBV2,CASSWTDRGYGYTF
TRBJ2-7,TRBV6-2/TRBV6-3,CATGNYEQYF
TRBJ2-3,TRBV5-1,CASSPGLHSSTDTQYF
TRBJ1-3,TRBV28,CASSSGAVSGNTIYF
TRBJ2-3,TRBV18,CASSPYVTDTSTDTQYF
TRBJ1-5,TRBV24-1,CATSEGQGRFVGNQPQHF
TRBJ2-7,TRBV5-1,CASSPGQNYEQYF